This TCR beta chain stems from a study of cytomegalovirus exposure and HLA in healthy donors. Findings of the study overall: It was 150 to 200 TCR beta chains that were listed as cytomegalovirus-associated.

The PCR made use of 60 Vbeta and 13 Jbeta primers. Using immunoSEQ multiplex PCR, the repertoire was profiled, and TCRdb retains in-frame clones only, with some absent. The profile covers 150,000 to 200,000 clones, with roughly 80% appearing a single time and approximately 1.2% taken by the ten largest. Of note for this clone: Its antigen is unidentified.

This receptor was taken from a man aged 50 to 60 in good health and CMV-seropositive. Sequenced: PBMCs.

CDR3 region: CASSETDRGGYTF. The DNA of the CDR3 is TGTGCCAGCAGCGAAACCGACAGGGGTGGCTACACCTTC. The genes are TRBV7-2 and TRBJ1-2; TRBD1 agrees at 8 bases. The V gene end was trimmed by 5 bases and the J gene end by 7 bases; junction bases not matched to a gene: 6. CDR1 is SGHTA, CDR2 FQGNSA, per germline. This CDR3 has 13 residues.